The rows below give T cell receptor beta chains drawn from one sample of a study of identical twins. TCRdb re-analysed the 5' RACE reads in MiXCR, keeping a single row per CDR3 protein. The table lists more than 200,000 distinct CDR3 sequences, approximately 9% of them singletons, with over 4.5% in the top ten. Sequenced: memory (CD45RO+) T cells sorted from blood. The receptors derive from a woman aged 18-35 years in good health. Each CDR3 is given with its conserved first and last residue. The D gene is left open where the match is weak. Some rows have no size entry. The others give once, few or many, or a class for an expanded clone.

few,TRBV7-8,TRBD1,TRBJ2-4,TGTGCCAGCAGCAGGGACAGAAACATTCAGTACTTC,CASSRDRNIQYF
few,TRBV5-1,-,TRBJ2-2,TGCGCCAGCAGCTTGGTAGCGGTTTCGAACACCTTGGAGCTGTTTTTT,CASSLVAVSNTLELFF
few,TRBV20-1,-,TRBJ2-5,TGCAGTGCCCCAAACCCGAGGGACGGCCTTCAAGAGACCCAGTACTTC,CSAPNPRDGLQETQYF
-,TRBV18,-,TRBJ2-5,TGTGCCAGCTCATCCGTCCAAGAGACCCAGTACTTC,CASSSVQETQYF
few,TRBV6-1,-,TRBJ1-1,TGTGCCAGCAGAAAAGGTGCGACGGGGAACACTGAAGCTTTCTTT,CASRKGATGNTEAFF
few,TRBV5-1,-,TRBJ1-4,TGCGCCAGCAGCTTGGGCGGGGGCGGAAATGAAAAACTGTTTTTT,CASSLGGGGNEKLFF
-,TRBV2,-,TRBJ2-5,TGTGCCAGCAGTGCGAGTTGGGGCGGGACGGAGACCCAGTACTTC,CASSASWGGTETQYF
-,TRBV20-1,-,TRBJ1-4,TGCAGTGCAAAGAATTTCCGGCTAACTAATGAAAAACTGTTTTTT,CSAKNFRLTNEKLFF
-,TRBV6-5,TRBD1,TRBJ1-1,TGTGCCAGCAGTTACACCATCACAGGGGTCGAGGCTTTCTTT,CASSYTITGVEAFF
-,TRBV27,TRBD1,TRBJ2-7,TGTGCCAGCAGTTTAAAGGGGGCGTCTCGCGAGCAGTACTTC,CASSLKGASREQYF
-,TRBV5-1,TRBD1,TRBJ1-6,TGCGCCAGCAGCTCTTCCGGGACAGGGGAATCACCCCTCCACTTT,CASSSSGTGESPLHF
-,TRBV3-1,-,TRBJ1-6,TGTGCCAGCAGCCACTACGGGTCACCCCTCCACTTT,CASSHYGSPLHF
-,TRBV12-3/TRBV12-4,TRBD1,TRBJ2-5,TGTGCCAGCAGTTCCGGACAGGGGGCTTTAGAGACCCAGTACTTC,CASSSGQGALETQYF
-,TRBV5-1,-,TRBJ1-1,TGCGCCAGCAGCTTGGCCGGGGCCGACACTGAAGCTTTCTTT,CASSLAGADTEAFF
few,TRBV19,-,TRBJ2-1,TGTGCCAGTAGCCCATTCGACAATGAGCAGTTCTTC,CASSPFDNEQFF
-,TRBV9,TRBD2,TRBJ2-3,TGTGCCAGCACCAAAACCCCTAGCGGGGGGGAGGATACGCAGTATTTT,CASTKTPSGGEDTQYF
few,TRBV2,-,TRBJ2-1,TGTGCCAGCAAAATGAAGGGGAATGAGCAGTTCTTC,CASKMKGNEQFF
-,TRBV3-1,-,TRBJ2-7,TGTGCCAGCAGCACAGTTATCCACGAGCAGTACTTC,CASSTVIHEQYF
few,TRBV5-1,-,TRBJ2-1,TGCGCCAGCAGGGGGGACCCAAGGGGTTACAATGAGCAGTTCTTC,CASRGDPRGYNEQFF
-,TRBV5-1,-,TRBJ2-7,TGCGCCAGTAGGGCTGGGACAATGGGCAGCGAGCAGTACTTC,CASRAGTMGSEQYF
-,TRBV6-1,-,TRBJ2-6,TGTGCCAGCAGTGAGGCACCTCGACCTGGGGCCAACGTCCTGACTTTC,CASSEAPRPGANVLTF
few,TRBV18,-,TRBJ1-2,TGTGCCAGCTCACCAACCGCCGACAGGAGGTCCTATGGCTACACCTTC,CASSPTADRRSYGYTF
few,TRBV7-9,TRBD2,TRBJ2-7,TGTGCCAGCAGCTTAAGCGCTAGCGGGAGCTACGAGCAGTACTTC,CASSLSASGSYEQYF
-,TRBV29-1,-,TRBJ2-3,TGCAGCGTAGGTAGCACAGATACGCAGTATTTT,CSVGSTDTQYF
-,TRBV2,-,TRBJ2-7,TGTGCCAGCGCCTCCAATCCGGGCTCCGAGCAGTACTTC,CASASNPGSEQYF
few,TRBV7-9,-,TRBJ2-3,TGTGCCAGCAGCATTGTTTCAGATACGCAGTATTTT,CASSIVSDTQYF
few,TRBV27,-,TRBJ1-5,TGTGCCAGCAGACCCGGGACGGGTCAGCCCCAGCATTTT,CASRPGTGQPQHF
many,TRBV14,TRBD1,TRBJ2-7,TGTGCCAGCAGCCAAGCAGGGGGCTACGAGCAGTACTTC,CASSQAGGYEQYF
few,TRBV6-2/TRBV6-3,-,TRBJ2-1,TGTGCCAGCAGAGTGGACCAGGGACCTGAGCAGTTCTTC,CASRVDQGPEQFF
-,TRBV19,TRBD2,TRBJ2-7,TGTGCCAGTAGTCGGGGGGTCGGCGGCGAGCAGTACTTC,CASSRGVGGEQYF
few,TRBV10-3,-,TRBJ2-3,TGTGCCATCAGTGACGGACAGCGCTCCACAGATACGCAGTATTTT,CAISDGQRSTDTQYF
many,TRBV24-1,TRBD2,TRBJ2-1,TGTGCCACCAGTGATCGACACGGGACTAGCGGCAATTACAATGAGCAGTTCTTC,CATSDRHGTSGNYNEQFF
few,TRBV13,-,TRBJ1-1,TGTGCCAGCAGCTTAGGGGGTACATCGGCTGAAGCTTTCTTT,CASSLGGTSAEAFF
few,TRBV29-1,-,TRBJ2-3,TGCAGCGTTGGAAGACGAGGGGCATCAGATACGCAGTATTTT,CSVGRRGASDTQYF
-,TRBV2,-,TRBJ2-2,TGTGCCAGCAGGCACAGGGCCGGGGAGCTGTTTTTT,CASRHRAGELFF
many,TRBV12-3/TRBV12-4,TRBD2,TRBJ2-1,TGTGCCAGCAGTTCTAGCGGGAGGCATGAGCAGTTCTTC,CASSSSGRHEQFF
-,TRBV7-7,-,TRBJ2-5,TGTGCTAGCAGCTTTGGCGGGGTCGGCCAAGAGACCCAGTACTTC,CASSFGGVGQETQYF
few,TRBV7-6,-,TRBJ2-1,TGTGCCAGCAGCCGATCACAGAGAAGCTCCTACAATGAGCAGTTCTTC,CASSRSQRSSYNEQFF
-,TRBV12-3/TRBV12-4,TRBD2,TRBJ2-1,TGTGCCAGCAGCCTTAGCGGGGCCCTCAGGGAGCAGTTCTTC,CASSLSGALREQFF
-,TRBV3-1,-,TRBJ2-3,TGTGCCAGCAGCCAGTGGCGAGCGGGCACAGATACGCAGTATTTT,CASSQWRAGTDTQYF
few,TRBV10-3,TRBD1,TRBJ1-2,TGTGCCATCAGTGAGGACAGGGGGAATGGCTACACCTTC,CAISEDRGNGYTF
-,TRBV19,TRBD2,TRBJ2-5,TGTGCCAGCTCCCGGGGACTAGCGTTACAAGAGACCCAGTACTTC,CASSRGLALQETQYF
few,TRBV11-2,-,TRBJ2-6,TGTGCCAGCAGCCGACAGCTCTCTGGGGCCAACGTCCTGACTTTC,CASSRQLSGANVLTF
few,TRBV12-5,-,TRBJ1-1,TGTGCTAGTGGCTCCAGGGCTGGCACTGAAGCTTTCTTT,CASGSRAGTEAFF
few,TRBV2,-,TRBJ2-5,TGTGCCAGCCGCCCCCCTATCGAAGAGACCCAGTACTTC,CASRPPIEETQYF
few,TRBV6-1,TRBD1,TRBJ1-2,TGTGCCAGCAGGCGGACAGGGGTGGACTATGGCTACACCTTC,CASRRTGVDYGYTF
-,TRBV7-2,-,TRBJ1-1,TGTGCCAGCAGCTGGACACAGAACACTGAAGCTTTCTTT,CASSWTQNTEAFF
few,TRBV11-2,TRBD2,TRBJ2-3,TGTGCCAGCAGCTTAGTCCCGACTAGCGGGGGGGCAGATACGCAGTATTTT,CASSLVPTSGGADTQYF
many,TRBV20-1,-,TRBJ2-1,TGCAGTGCTAGTTACCTCAGCAATGAGCAGTTCTTC,CSASYLSNEQFF
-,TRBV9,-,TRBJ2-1,TGTGCCAGCAGCCCCCGACAATTTTCCGGCAATGAGCAGTTCTTC,CASSPRQFSGNEQFF
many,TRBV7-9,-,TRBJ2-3,TGTGCCAGCAGCTCACGGGAGATGGGCACAGATACGCAGTATTTT,CASSSREMGTDTQYF
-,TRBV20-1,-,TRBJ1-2,TGCAGTGCTAGGGGGCAGACAGTTGATGGCTACACCTTC,CSARGQTVDGYTF